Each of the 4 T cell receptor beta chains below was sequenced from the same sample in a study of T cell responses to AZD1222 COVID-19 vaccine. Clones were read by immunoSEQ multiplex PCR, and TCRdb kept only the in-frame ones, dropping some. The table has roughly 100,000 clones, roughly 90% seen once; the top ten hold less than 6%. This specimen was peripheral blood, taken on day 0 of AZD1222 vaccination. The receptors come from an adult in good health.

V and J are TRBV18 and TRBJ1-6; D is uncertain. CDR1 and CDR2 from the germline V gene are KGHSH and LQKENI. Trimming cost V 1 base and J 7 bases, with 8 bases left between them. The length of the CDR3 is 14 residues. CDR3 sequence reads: CASSPQGTNSPLHF. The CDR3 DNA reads TGTGCCAGCTCACCACAGGGTACGAATTCACCCCTCCACTTT.

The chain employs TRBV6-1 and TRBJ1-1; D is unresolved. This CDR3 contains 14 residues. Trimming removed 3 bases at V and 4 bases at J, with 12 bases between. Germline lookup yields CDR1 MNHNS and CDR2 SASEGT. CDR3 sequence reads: CASSDPEEGTEAFF. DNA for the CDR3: TGTGCCAGCAGTGATCCGGAGGAGGGCACTGAAGCTTTCTTT.

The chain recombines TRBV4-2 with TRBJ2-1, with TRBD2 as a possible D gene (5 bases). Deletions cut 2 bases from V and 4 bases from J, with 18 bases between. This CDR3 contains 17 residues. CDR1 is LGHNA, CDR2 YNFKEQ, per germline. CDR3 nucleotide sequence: TGTGCCAGCAGCCAACCGCGGACTGCCCTTAAGTACAATGAGCAGTTCTTC. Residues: CASSQPRTALKYNEQFF.

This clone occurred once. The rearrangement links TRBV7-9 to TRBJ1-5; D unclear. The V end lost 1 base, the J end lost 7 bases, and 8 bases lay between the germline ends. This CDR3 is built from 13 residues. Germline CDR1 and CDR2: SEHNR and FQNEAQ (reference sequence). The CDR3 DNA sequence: TGTGCCAGCAGCTTAGAAGGGAAACAGCCCCAGCATTTT. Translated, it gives CASSLEGKQPQHF.